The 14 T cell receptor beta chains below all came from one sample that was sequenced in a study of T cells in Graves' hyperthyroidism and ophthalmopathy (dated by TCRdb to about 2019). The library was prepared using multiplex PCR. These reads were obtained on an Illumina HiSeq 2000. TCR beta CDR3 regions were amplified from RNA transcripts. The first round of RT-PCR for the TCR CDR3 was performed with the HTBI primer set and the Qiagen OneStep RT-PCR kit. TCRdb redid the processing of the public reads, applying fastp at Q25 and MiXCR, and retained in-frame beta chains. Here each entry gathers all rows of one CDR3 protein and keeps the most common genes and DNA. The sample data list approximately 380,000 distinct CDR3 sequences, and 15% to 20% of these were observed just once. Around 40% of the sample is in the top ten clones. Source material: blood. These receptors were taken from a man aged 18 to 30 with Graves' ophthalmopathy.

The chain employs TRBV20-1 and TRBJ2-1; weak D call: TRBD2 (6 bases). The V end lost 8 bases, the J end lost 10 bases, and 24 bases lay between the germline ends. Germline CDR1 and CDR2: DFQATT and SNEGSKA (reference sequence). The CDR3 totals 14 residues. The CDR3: CSPETSSSLWEQFF. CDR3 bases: TGCAGTCCCGAGACTAGTAGCTCTTTGTGGGAGCAGTTCTTC.

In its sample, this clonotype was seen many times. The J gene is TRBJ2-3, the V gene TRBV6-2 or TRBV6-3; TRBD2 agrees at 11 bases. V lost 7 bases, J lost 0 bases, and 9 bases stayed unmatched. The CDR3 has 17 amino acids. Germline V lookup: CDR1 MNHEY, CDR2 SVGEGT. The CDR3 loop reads CASTSLSSGGSTDTQYF. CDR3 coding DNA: TGTGCCAGCACCTCGCTCTCTAGCGGGGGGAGCACAGATACGCAGTATTTT.

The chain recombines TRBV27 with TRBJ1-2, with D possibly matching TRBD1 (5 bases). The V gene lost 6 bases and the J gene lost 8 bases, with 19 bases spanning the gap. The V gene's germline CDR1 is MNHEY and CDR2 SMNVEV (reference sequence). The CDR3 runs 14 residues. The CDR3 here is CASSQGPPVDGYTF. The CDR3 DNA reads TGTGCCAGCAGCCAGGGCCCGCCAGTGGACGGCTACACCTTC.

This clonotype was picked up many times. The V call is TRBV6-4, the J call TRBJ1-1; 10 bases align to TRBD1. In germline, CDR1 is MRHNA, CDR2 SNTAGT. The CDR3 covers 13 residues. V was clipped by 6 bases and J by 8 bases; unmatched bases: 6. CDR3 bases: TGTGCCAGCAGCGAGACAGGGGGCGAGGAAGCTTTCTTT. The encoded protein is CASSETGGEEAFF.

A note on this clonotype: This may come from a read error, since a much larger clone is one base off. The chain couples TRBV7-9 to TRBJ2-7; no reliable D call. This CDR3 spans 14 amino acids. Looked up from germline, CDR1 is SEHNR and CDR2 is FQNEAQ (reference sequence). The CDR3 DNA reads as TGTGCCGGCAGCCCCCCACTCGGGTCCTACGAGCAGTACTTC. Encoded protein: CAGSPPLGSYEQYF.

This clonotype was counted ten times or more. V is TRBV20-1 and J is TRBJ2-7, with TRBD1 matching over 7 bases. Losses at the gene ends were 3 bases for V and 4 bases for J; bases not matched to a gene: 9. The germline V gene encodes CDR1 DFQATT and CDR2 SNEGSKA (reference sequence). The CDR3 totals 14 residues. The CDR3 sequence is CSASTGDTLYEQYF. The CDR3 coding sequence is TGCAGTGCTAGTACAGGGGACACCCTTTACGAGCAGTACTTC.

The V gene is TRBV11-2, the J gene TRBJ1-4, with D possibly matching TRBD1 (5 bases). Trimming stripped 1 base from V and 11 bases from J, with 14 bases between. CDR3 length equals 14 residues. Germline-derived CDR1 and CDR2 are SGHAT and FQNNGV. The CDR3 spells CASSLGGLSGKLFF. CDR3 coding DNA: TGTGCCAGCAGCTTAGGGGGCTTGAGTGGGAAACTGTTTTTT.

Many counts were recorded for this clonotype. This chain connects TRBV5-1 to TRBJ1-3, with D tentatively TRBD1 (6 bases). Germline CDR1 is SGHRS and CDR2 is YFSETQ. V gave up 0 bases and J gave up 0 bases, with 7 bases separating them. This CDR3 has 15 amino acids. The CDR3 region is CASSLGTASGNTIYF. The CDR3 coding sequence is TGCGCCAGCAGCTTGGGGACAGCCTCTGGAAACACCATATATTTT.

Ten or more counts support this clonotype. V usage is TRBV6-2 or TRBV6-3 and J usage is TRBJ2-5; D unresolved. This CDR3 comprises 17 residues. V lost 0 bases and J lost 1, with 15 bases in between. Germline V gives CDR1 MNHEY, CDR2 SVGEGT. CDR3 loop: CASSYSKTPIPQETQYF. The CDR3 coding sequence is TGTGCCAGCAGTTACTCGAAGACACCAATCCCCCAAGAGACCCAGTACTTC.

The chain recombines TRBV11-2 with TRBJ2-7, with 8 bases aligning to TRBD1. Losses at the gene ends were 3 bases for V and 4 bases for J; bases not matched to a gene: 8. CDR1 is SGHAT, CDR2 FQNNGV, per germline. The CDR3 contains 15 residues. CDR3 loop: CASSLDLTGAYEQYF. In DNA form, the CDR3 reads TGTGCCAGCAGCTTGGATCTGACAGGGGCGTACGAGCAGTACTTC.

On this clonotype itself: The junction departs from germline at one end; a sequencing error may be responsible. Here the CDR3 reads CSARSQDGSNYGYAF. The CDR3 DNA reads TGCAGTGCTAGATCCCAGGACGGATCTAACTATGGCTACGCCTTC. This rearrangement joins TRBV20-1 to TRBJ1-2; D uncertain. This CDR3 is built from 15 residues. CDR1 is DFQATT, CDR2 SNEGSKA, per germline (reference sequence).

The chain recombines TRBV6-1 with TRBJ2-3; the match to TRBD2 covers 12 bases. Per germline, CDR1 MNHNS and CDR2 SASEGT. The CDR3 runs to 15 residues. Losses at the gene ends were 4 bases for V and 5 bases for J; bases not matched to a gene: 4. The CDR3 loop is CASSGTSGVGDTQYF. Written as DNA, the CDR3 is TGTGCCAGCAGTGGGACTAGCGGGGTGGGAGATACGCAGTATTTT.

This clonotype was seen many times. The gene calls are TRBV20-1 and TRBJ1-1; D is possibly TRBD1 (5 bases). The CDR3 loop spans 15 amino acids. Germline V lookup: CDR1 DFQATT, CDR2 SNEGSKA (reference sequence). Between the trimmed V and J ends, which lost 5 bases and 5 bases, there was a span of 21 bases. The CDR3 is CSAYPQGSSGTEAFF. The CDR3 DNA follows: TGCAGTGCTTACCCGCAGGGAAGTTCGGGGACTGAAGCTTTCTTT.

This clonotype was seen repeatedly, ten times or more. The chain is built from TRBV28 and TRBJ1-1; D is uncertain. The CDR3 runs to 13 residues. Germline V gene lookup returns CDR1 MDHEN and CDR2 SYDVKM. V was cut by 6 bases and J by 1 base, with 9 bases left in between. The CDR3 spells CASRVPWNTEAFF. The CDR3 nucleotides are TGTGCCAGCAGGGTACCATGGAACACTGAAGCTTTCTTT.